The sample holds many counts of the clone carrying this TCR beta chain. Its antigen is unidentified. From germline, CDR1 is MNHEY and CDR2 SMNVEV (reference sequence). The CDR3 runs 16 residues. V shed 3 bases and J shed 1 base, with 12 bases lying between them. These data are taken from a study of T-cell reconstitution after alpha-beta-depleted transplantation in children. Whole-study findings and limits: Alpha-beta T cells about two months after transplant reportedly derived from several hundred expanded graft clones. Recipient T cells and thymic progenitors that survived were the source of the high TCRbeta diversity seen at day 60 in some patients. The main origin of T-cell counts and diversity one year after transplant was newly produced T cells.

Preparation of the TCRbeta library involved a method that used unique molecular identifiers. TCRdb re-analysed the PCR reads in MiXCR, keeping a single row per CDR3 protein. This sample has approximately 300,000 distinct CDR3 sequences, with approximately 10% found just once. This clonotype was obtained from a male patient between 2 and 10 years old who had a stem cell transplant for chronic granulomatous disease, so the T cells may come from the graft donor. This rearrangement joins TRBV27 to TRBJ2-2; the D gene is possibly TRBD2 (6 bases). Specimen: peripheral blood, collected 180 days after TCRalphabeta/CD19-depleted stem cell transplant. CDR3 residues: CASSFGLAWNTGELFF. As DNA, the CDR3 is TGTGCCAGCAGTTTCGGGCTAGCGTGGAACACCGGGGAGCTGTTTTTT.